A single sample is the source of the 10 T cell receptor beta chains below, sequenced in a study of tumor-infiltrating lymphocytes in localized non-small cell lung cancer (dated by TCRdb to about 2021). Library preparation was by the immunoSEQ multiplex PCR assay. This immuneACCESS table, as held by TCRdb, lists in-frame sequences with V and J called but not all clones. Of the missing ones, under half trace to an unresolved V gene in checked studies; the others have no known cause. Here the sample has about 9,800 clones; less than 75% occur a single time. The top ten constitute less than 25% of the sample. The sequencing input was lung tumor tissue. These receptors all come from a human donor with non-small cell lung cancer.

On this clone: Other DNA sequences of this sample code for an identical CDR3. The chain links TRBV5-1 to TRBJ2-5; unclear D gene. V was trimmed by 3 bases and J by 2 bases, leaving 5 bases between them. The CDR3 spans 12 residues. CDR1 and CDR2 (germline): SGHRS, YFSETQ. CDR3 DNA sequence: TGCGCCAGCAGCTCCCCTCAAGAGACCCAGTACTTC. This translates into CASSSPQETQYF.

This chain uses TRBV27 with TRBJ1-1; D remains unclear. The V gene's germline CDR1 is MNHEY and CDR2 SMNVEV (reference sequence). V was cut by 2 bases and J by 10 bases, with 14 bases left in between. CDR3 length equals 13 residues. Here the CDR3 reads CASSLGPKGRAFF. CDR3 bases: TGTGCCAGCAGTTTAGGACCTAAAGGTCGAGCTTTCTTT.

The V call is TRBV7-2, the J call TRBJ2-7, with TRBD1 identical over 9 bases. Germline loops: CDR1 SGHTA, CDR2 FQGNSA. J lost 3 bases, V lost 3 bases, and 6 bases had no gene match. The CDR3 totals 15 residues. The CDR3 bases are TGTGCCAGCAGCTTCGGGACAGGGAGGGACTACGAGCAGTACTTC. Residues: CASSFGTGRDYEQYF.

This clone turned up a few times. The chain joins TRBV4-1 to TRBJ2-3; D gene unclear. The CDR3 has 13 residues. V was shortened by 0 bases and J by 7 bases, with 8 bases between the two germline ends. CDR1 MGHRA and CDR2 YSYEKL come from the germline V gene. The CDR3 protein is CASSQDYTNTQYF. CDR3 sequence (DNA): TGCGCCAGCAGCCAAGATTATACGAATACGCAGTATTTT.

The chain uses TRBV7-8 and TRBJ1-2; D unclear. Germline V gene sequence: CDR1 SGHVS, CDR2 FQNEAQ. The CDR3 has 14 residues. Deletions cut 0 bases from V and 6 bases from J, with 11 bases between. CDR3 residues: CASSLAGGSHGYTF. In DNA form, the CDR3 reads TGTGCCAGCAGCTTAGCTGGAGGGTCTCATGGCTACACCTTC.

This clone was observed once. The chain combines TRBV7-9 with TRBJ2-1; 10 bases fit TRBD1. The V and J ends lost 5 bases and 2 bases, in that order; junction bases with no gene match: 6. This CDR3 is 16 amino acids long. CDR1 and CDR2 (germline): SEHNR, FQNEAQ (reference sequence). CDR3 amino acids: CASSRGQGGTYNEQFF. CDR3 DNA: TGTGCCAGCAGCCGTGGACAGGGGGGCACCTACAATGAGCAGTTCTTC. The full variable domain, rest sourced from reference TRBV7-9 and TRBJ2-1, is DTGVSQNPRHKITKRGQNVTFRCDPISEHNRLYWYRQTLGQGPEFLTYFQNEAQLEKSRLLSDRFSAERPKGSFSTLEIQRTEQGDSAMYLCASSRGQGGTYNEQFFGPGTRLTVL.

The genes are TRBV5-4 and TRBJ2-1, with TRBD2 matching over 15 bases. V lost 4 bases, J lost 8 bases, and 4 bases stayed unmatched. The germline gives CDR1 SGHNT, CDR2 YYREEE (reference sequence). CDR3 size: 15 residues. CDR3 nucleotide sequence: TGTGCCAGCAGCATACGGACTAGCGGGGGGGATGAGCAGTTCTTC. Protein product: CASSIRTSGGDEQFF.

V usage is TRBV6-5 and J usage is TRBJ2-6, with a tentative D call TRBD1 (6 bases). Germline CDR1 MNHEY, CDR2 SVGAGI. Trimming took off 2 bases at V and 2 bases at J, with 7 bases between the two ends. The CDR3 totals 15 residues. In nucleotides, the CDR3 is TGTGCCAGCAGTTACCGGACAGCTGGGGCCAACGTCCTGACTTTC. As protein: CASSYRTAGANVLTF.

This clone was detected only a few times. The genes are TRBV2 and TRBJ1-2; D remains unclear. This CDR3 has 14 residues. Germline V gene data show CDR1 as SNHLY and CDR2 as FYNNEI. Deletions cut 7 bases from V and 7 bases from J, with 19 bases between. In nucleotides, the CDR3 is TGTGCCAGCATTTCGGGCAGGACGAGACCTGGCTACACCTTC. Translation: CASISGRTRPGYTF.

This clone was seen only once. DNA of the CDR3: TGCGCCAGCAGCTGGTTGAGGGGGACGAGCAATCAGCCCCAGCATTTT. Its translation is CASSWLRGTSNQPQHF. The rearrangement joins TRBV5-1 to TRBJ1-5; possibly TRBD1 for D (6 bases). V was trimmed by 3 bases and J by 1 base, leaving 14 bases between them. CDR1 SGHRS and CDR2 YFSETQ come from the germline V gene. This CDR3 spans 16 amino acids.